These 20 T cell receptor beta chains came from one sample sequenced in a study of T cell repertoires in cytomegalovirus infection. One entry per CDR3 protein results from TCRdb running MiXCR on the reads. The sample shows around 120,000 distinct CDR3 sequences, about 24% of them seen only once. These receptors' antigens are unknown. Sequencing used PBMCs, sequenced either directly or after in vitro stimulation (not recorded which). The receptors derive from a human donor in good health (CMV status not recorded). Some clones in this sample may be carry-over from other donors' samples.

At least ten counts were recorded for this clonotype. The V and J genes are TRBV4-1 and TRBJ1-1; D not resolved. The CDR3 extends over 13 amino acids. Deletions cut 1 base from V and 5 bases from J, with 8 bases between. Germline lookup yields CDR1 MGHRA and CDR2 YSYEKL. CDR3 DNA: TGCGCCAGCAGCCAAGGCGCGGAAACTGAAGCTTTCTTT. Encoded protein: CASSQGAETEAFF.

With regard to this clonotype: With a much larger clone just one base away, this may be a read error. The chain recombines TRBV7-2 with TRBJ2-3; D remains unclear. The CDR3 runs to 12 residues. Trimming shortened V by 5 bases and J by 8 bases, and 11 bases separated the two germline ends. Germline V lookup: CDR1 SGHTA, CDR2 FQGNSA. CDR3 DNA sequence: TGTGCCAGCAGCACTCTAACTGTTACGCAGTATTTT. Its translation: CASSTLTVTQYF.

This clonotype was observed a handful of times. The chain uses TRBV20-1 and TRBJ1-2; perhaps TRBD1 as D (6 bases). The CDR3 runs 12 residues. CDR1 and CDR2 from the germline V gene are DFQATT and SNEGSKA (reference sequence). The ends were cut back, 8 bases at V and 1 base at J, with 11 bases in the middle. CDR3 sequence: CSIRDNNYGYTF. In DNA, the CDR3 is TGCAGTATCCGGGACAATAACTATGGCTACACCTTC.

This clonotype was observed a few times. The rearrangement joins TRBV7-9 to TRBJ2-1; D possibly corresponds to TRBD2 (6 bases). Deletions cut 5 bases from V and 3 bases from J, with 17 bases between. Looked up from germline, CDR1 is SEHNR and CDR2 is FQNEAQ (reference sequence). The CDR3 length is 16 residues. For the CDR3, the DNA is TGTGCCAGCAGCCTACCTAGTTCGGGAGACTACAATGAGCAGTTCTTC. This translates into CASSLPSSGDYNEQFF.

This clonotype was detected many times. V and J are TRBV7-2 and TRBJ2-1, with TRBD2 matching over 10 bases. J was trimmed by 2 bases and V by 6 bases; bases with no gene match: 4. Germline V lookup: CDR1 SGHTA, CDR2 FQGNSA. The CDR3 is made up of 15 amino acids. Here the CDR3 DNA reads TGTGCCAGCAGACTAGCGGGAAGCCCCTACAATGAGCAGTTCTTC. As protein: CASRLAGSPYNEQFF.

There are a few counts of this clonotype. V is TRBV19 and J is TRBJ2-1; the match to TRBD2 covers 15 bases. This CDR3 has 17 amino acids. V shed 4 bases, J shed 4 bases, and the junction held 5 bases outside the gene matches. Per the germline V gene, CDR1 is LNHDA and CDR2 is SQIVND (reference sequence). CDR3: CASSRGLAGGPYNEQFF. In nucleotides, the CDR3 is TGTGCCAGTAGTAGGGGACTAGCGGGGGGCCCTTACAATGAGCAGTTCTTC.

This clonotype was recorded a few times. The J gene is TRBJ2-3, the V gene TRBV6-6; the D gene is possibly TRBD1 (6 bases). This CDR3 is 15 amino acids long. The ends were cut back, 2 bases at V and 8 bases at J, with 17 bases in the middle. Per the germline V gene, CDR1 is MNHNY and CDR2 is SVGAGI (reference sequence). The CDR3 reads CASSYPRQAAGTQYF. CDR3 DNA: TGTGCCAGCAGTTACCCGCGACAGGCGGCAGGTACGCAGTATTTT.

This clonotype was seen repeatedly, ten times or more. J is TRBJ2-3 and V is TRBV7-2; tentative D call: TRBD1 (6 bases). Trimming left V 3 bases short and J 2 bases short, with 9 bases between. Germline CDR1 and CDR2: SGHTA and FQGNSA. This CDR3 spans 14 amino acids. CDR3: CASSLGHHTDTQYF. The CDR3, as DNA: TGTGCCAGCAGCTTGGGACACCACACAGATACGCAGTATTTT.

This clonotype came up a few times. The chain joins TRBV20-1 to TRBJ1-2; 10 bases fit TRBD1. The V gene end was trimmed by 3 bases and the J gene end by 4 bases; junction bases not matched to a gene: 8. CDR1 and CDR2 (germline): DFQATT, SNEGSKA (reference sequence). CDR3 size: 15 residues. The CDR3 sequence: CSASASDRGPYGYTF. In DNA, the CDR3 is TGCAGTGCTAGCGCATCAGACAGGGGGCCCTATGGCTACACCTTC.

V is TRBV7-2 and J is TRBJ2-5, with 9 positions matching TRBD2. From germline, CDR1 is SGHTA and CDR2 FQGNSA. The CDR3 covers 15 residues. With 3 bases clipped from V and 2 bases from J, the junction kept 4 bases outside the gene matches. DNA for the CDR3: TGTGCCAGCAGCTTCCTTAGCGGGAGTCAAGAGACCCAGTACTTC. Translating it yields CASSFLSGSQETQYF.

J is TRBJ2-1 and V is TRBV2, with 9 bases lining up with TRBD2. This CDR3 spans 14 amino acids. After removal of 9 bases from V and 7 bases from J, the junction contained 10 bases not matched to a gene. The germline gives CDR1 SNHLY, CDR2 FYNNEI. CDR3 region: CASKRLAAVNEQFF. The CDR3 region has the DNA TGTGCCAGTAAGAGACTAGCGGCTGTTAATGAGCAGTTCTTC. Together with reference TRBV2 and TRBJ2-1, the CDR3 gives the full variable domain: EPEVTQTPSHQVTQMGQEVILRCVPISNHLYFYWYRQILGQKVEFLVSFYNNEISEKSEIFDDQFSVERPDGSNFTLKIRSTKLEDSAMYFCASKRLAAVNEQFFGPGTRLTVL.

The table lists this clonotype with many counts. The chain joins TRBV7-2 to TRBJ2-6, with 9 nucleotides matching TRBD1. After removal of 5 bases from V and 2 bases from J, the junction contained 1 base not matched to a gene. Germline CDR1 SGHTA, CDR2 FQGNSA. The CDR3 sequence is 15 residues long. This chain's CDR3 is CASSRDRAGANVLTF. The DNA for the CDR3 is TGTGCCAGCAGCCGGGACAGGGCTGGGGCCAACGTCCTGACTTTC.

There are a few counts of this clonotype. The chain combines TRBV20-1 with TRBJ1-2; no clear D gene. V was clipped by 6 bases and J by 3 bases, with 20 bases between them. Germline values: CDR1 DFQATT, CDR2 SNEGSKA (reference sequence). The CDR3 covers 15 residues. CDR3 in amino acids: CSAAPSGSWDYGYTF. The CDR3 coding sequence is TGCAGTGCCGCACCATCTGGAAGTTGGGACTATGGCTACACCTTC.

The sample holds a few counts of this clonotype. CDR3 region: CASSPMEGQLAKNIQYF. CDR3 nucleotides: TGTGCCAGCAGCCCGATGGAGGGTCAGCTAGCCAAAAACATTCAGTACTTC. This sequence joins TRBV13 and TRBJ2-4; TRBD2 is a possible D gene (6 bases). CDR3 size: 17 residues. Deletions cut 5 bases from V and 0 bases from J, with 17 bases between. Germline lookup yields CDR1 PRHDT and CDR2 FYEKMQ (reference sequence).

The CDR3 spells CSARDFWESSYEQFF. In DNA form, the CDR3 reads TGCAGTGCTAGGGACTTCTGGGAAAGCTCCTACGAGCAGTTCTTC. This chain connects TRBV20-1 to TRBJ2-7; D might be TRBD2 (5 bases). The J call may be faulty, since TRBJ2-1 better matches the DNA end. CDR1 is DFQATT and CDR2 is SNEGSKA in the germline V gene (reference sequence). This CDR3 spans 15 amino acids.

This chain links TRBV11-2 with TRBJ2-1; TRBD2 matches at 9 bases. This CDR3 spans 16 amino acids. V lost 3 bases and J lost 6; bases outside the gene matches: 9. Looked up from germline, CDR1 is SGHAT and CDR2 is FQNNGV. CDR3 sequence reads: CASSFQASGARNEQFF. The CDR3 nucleotides read TGTGCCAGCAGCTTCCAGGCTAGCGGGGCTCGCAATGAGCAGTTCTTC.

The chain links TRBV2 to TRBJ1-5, with 8 nucleotides matching TRBD1. The J segment lost 7 bases and the V segment lost 4 bases, leaving 15 bases of the junction unmatched. This CDR3 has 17 amino acids. In germline, CDR1 is SNHLY, CDR2 FYNNEI. The DNA of the CDR3 is TGTGCCAGCAGTGCACGACTTGGACAGGGTGAGGACCAGCCCCAGCATTTT. This codes for CASSARLGQGEDQPQHF.

The genes are TRBV5-4 and TRBJ2-2, with 9 bases fitting TRBD1. Germline V gives CDR1 SGHNT, CDR2 YYREEE (reference sequence). Trimming at V came to 9 bases and at J to 8 bases, leaving 8 bases not matched to a gene. This CDR3 spans 13 amino acids. DNA for the CDR3: TGTGCCAACTCACAGGGGGCGGGAGGGGAGCTGTTTTTT. As protein: CANSQGAGGELFF.

This clonotype was found once. A read error may explain this, as a much larger clone is one base away. The chain uses TRBV7-3 and TRBJ2-3; D assignment may be TRBD1 or TRBD2 (7 bases each). Trimming pared 4 bases from V and 4 bases from J, leaving 12 bases between. The CDR3 has 14 residues. Germline CDR1 SGHTA, CDR2 FQGTGA. In nucleotides, the CDR3 is TGTGCCAGCAGCTCAGGGGGGGGCGCAGATACGCAGTATTTT. Translated: CASSSGGGADTQYF.

The sample holds a few counts of this clonotype. The chain has TRBV5-8 and TRBJ2-6, with 7 bases aligning to TRBD2. CDR1 is SGHTS and CDR2 is YDEGEE in the germline V gene. Trimming took 2 bases from V and 2 from J; bases not matched to a gene: 4. The CDR3 runs 16 residues. The CDR3 DNA reads TGTGCCAGCAGCTTTGGGACTAATACTGGGGCCAACGTCCTGACTTTC. Translated, it gives CASSFGTNTGANVLTF.